The clone carrying this TCR beta chain has a handful of counts. The library targeted TCRbeta and was prepared with unique molecular identifiers. MiXCR, applied by TCRdb to the PCR reads, yields one record per CDR3 protein. This sample has about 600,000 distinct CDR3 sequences, with 20% to 25% found just once. This CDR3 has 16 residues. V was clipped by 2 bases and J by 4 bases; unmatched bases: 3. Per the germline V gene, CDR1 is SGHRS and CDR2 is YFSETQ. The record originates from a study of T-cell reconstitution after alpha-beta-depleted transplantation in children. The sample here was PBMCs, mostly from graft donor cells, taken 360 days after TCRalphabeta/CD19-depleted stem cell transplant. The sequence came from a boy under two years old who had a stem cell transplant for acute myeloid leukemia, so the T cells may come from the graft donor. The gene calls are TRBV5-1 and TRBJ2-4; the match to TRBD2 covers 13 bases. CDR3 amino acids: CASSFGLAGVKNIQYF. CDR3 sequence (DNA): TGCGCCAGCAGCTTCGGACTAGCGGGGGTAAAAAACATTCAGTACTTC.